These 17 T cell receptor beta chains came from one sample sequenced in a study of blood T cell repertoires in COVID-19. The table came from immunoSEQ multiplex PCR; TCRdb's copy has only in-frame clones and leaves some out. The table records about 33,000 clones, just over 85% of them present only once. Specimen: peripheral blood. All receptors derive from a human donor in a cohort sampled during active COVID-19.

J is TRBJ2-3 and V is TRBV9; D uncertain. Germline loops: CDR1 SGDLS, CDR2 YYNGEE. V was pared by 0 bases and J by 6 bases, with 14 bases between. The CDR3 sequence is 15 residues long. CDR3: CASSVGVGFGDTQYF. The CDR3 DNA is TGTGCCAGCAGCGTAGGGGTGGGTTTCGGGGATACGCAGTATTTT.

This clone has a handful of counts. The CDR3 DNA reads as TGTGCCAGCAGTGATGGGTACAGCTCTAATTCACCCCTCCACTTT. As protein: CASSDGYSSNSPLHF. The V and J genes are TRBV6-1 and TRBJ1-6; no clear D gene. The V and J ends lost 3 bases and 6 bases respectively, with 12 bases between them. Germline CDR1 MNHNS, CDR2 SASEGT. This CDR3 has 15 residues.

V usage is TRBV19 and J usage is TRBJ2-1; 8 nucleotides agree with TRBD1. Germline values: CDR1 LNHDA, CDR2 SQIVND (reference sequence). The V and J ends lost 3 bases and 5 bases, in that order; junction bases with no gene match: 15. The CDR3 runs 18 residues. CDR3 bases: TGTGCCAGTAGTATCCGGCCAGGGGGCGTAATTAGGAACAATGAGCAGTTCTTC. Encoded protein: CASSIRPGGVIRNNEQFF.

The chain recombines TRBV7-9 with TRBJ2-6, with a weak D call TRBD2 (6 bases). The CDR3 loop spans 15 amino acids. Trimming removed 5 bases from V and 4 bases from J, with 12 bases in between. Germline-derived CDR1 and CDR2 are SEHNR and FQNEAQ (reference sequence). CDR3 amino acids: CASSLTSIGANVLTF. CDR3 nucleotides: TGTGCCAGCAGCCTAACTAGCATCGGGGCCAACGTCCTGACTTTC.

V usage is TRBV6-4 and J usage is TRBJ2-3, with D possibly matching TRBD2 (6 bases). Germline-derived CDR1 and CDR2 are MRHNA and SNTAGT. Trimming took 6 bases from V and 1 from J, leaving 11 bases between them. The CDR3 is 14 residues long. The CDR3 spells CASSRDLGTDTQYF. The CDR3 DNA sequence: TGTGCCAGCAGCCGGGACTTGGGCACAGATACGCAGTATTTT.

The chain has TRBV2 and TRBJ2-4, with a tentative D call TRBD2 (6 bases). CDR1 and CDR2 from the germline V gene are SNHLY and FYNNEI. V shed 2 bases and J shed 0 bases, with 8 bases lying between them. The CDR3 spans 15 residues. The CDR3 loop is CASSETSLAKNIQYF. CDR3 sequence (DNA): TGTGCCAGCAGTGAAACTAGCCTAGCCAAAAACATTCAGTACTTC.

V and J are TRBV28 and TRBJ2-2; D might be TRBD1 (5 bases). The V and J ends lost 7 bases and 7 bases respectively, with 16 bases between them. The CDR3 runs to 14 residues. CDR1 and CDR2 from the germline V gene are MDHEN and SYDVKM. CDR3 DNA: TGTGCCAGCACCAATACAGGCCTCGGCGGGGAGCTGTTTTTT. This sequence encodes CASTNTGLGGELFF.

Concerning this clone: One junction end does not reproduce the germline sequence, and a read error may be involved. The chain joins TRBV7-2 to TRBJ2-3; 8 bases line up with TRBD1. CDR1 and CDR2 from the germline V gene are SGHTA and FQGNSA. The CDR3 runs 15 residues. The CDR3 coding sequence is TGTGCCAACAGCTTAGTCTACAGGGGGGCAGATACGCAGTATTTT. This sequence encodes CANSLVYRGADTQYF.

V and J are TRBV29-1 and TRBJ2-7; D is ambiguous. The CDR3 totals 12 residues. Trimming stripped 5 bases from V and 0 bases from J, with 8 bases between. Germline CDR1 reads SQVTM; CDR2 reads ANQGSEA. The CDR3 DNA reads TGCAGCGTTAGACAAAGCTCCTACGAGCAGTACTTC. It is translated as CSVRQSSYEQYF.

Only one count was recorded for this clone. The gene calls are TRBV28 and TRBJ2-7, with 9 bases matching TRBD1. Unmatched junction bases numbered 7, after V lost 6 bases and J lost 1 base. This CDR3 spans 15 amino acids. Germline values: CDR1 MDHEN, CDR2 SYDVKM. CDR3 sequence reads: CASRGRDRVSYEQYF. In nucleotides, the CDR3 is TGTGCCAGCAGGGGCCGGGACAGGGTTTCCTACGAGCAGTACTTC.

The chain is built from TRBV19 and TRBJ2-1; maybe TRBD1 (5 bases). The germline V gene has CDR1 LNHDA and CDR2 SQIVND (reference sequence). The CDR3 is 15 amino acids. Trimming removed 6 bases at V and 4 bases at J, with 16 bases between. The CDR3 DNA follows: TGTGCCAGTAGCTGGTCCCGGACATCGTACAATGAGCAGTTCTTC. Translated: CASSWSRTSYNEQFF.

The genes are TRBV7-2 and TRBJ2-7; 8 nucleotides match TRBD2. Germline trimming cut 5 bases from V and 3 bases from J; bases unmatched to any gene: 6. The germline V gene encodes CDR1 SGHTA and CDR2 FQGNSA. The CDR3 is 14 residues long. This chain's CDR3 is CASSPAGEYYEQYF. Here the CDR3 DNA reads TGTGCCAGCAGCCCAGCGGGGGAGTACTACGAGCAGTACTTC.

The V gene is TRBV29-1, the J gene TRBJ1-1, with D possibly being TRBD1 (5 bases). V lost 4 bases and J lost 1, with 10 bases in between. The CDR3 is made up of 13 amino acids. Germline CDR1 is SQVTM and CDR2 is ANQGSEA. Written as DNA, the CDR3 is TGCAGCGTTGTCAAAGGGGAGAACACTGAAGCTTTCTTT. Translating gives CSVVKGENTEAFF.

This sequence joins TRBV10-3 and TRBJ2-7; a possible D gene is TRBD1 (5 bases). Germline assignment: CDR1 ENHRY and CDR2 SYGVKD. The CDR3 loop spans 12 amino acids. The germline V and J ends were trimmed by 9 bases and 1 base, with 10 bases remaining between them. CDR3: CAIMDTSYEQYF. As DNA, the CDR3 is TGTGCCATAATGGACACTTCCTACGAGCAGTACTTC.

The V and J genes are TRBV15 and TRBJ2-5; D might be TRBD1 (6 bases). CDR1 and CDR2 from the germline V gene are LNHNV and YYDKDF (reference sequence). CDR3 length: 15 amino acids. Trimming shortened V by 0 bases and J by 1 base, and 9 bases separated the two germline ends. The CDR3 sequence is CATSRDTGFQETQYF. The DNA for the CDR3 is TGTGCCACCAGCAGAGATACAGGGTTCCAAGAGACCCAGTACTTC.

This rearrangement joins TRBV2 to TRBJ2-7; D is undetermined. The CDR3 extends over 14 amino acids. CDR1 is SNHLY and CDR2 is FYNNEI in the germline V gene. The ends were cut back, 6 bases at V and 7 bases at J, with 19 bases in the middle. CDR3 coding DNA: TGTGCCAGCAGCGATAAACTGACGGAGTGGGAGCAGTACTTC. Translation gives CASSDKLTEWEQYF.

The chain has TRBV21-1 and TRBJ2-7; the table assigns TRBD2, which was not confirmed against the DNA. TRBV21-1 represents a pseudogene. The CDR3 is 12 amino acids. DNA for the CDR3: TGTGCCAGCAGCCGGGACTCCCAGGGGCAGTACTTC. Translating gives CASSRDSQGQYF.